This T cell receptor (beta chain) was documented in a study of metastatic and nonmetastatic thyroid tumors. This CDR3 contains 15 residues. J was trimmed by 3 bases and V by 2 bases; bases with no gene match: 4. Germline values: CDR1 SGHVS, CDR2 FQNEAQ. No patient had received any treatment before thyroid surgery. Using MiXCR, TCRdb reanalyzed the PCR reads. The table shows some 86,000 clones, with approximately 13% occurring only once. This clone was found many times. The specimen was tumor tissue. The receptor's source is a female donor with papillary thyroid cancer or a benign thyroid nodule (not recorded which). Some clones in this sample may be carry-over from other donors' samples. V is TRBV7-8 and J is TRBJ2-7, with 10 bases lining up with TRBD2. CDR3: CASSLRLAGDYEQYF. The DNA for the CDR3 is TGTGCCAGCAGCTTACGTCTAGCGGGAGACTACGAGCAGTACTTC.